The clone carrying this T cell receptor beta chain was seen only once. Assay: immunoSEQ multiplex PCR; the TCRdb copy retains only in-frame clones and omits some. The table includes fewer than 130,000 clones, approximately 90% detected once. The CDR3 covers 14 residues. Trimming shortened V by 1 base and J by 3 bases, and 10 bases separated the two germline ends. Germline lookup yields CDR1 LGHNA and CDR2 YNFKEQ. This specimen comes from a study of T cell responses to AZD1222 COVID-19 vaccine. The TCR sequence derives from an adult who received the AZD1222 COVID-19 vaccine. The chain carries TRBV4-2 and TRBJ2-7; a weak D match, TRBD2 (6 bases). The specimen was peripheral blood, collected 28 days after the second AZD1222 dose. This chain's CDR3 is CASSQGSGGYEQYF. The CDR3 coding sequence is TGTGCCAGCAGCCAAGGTAGCGGAGGCTACGAGCAGTACTTC.